Only one count was recorded for the clone carrying this T cell receptor beta chain. This sample is part of a study of blood T cell repertoires in COVID-19. In the study overall: Some COVID-19 samples were acute and others convalescent; all came from the United States, Italy and Spain. PBMCs, B-cell-depleted T cells, or T cells provided the cDNA or gDNA that made up the material.

Authors' methods: Nucleated cell counts were estimated from reference gene primer amplification. Here immunoSEQ multiplex PCR was the method, and the copy in TCRdb shows in-frame clones only, minus some. V and J calls and clone size are those listed in that table; D and trimming were worked out from the DNA. The sample has 110,000 to 150,000 clones, roughly 84% seen once. The junction had 7 bases not matched to a gene; V was cut back by 5 bases and J by 5 bases. CDR3 size: 15 residues. Germline V gene lookup returns CDR1 SGHNT and CDR2 YENEEA. The source is a human donor in a cohort sampled during active COVID-19. J is TRBJ2-1 and V is TRBV11-3; 9 nucleotides align to TRBD2. Material: peripheral blood. Here the CDR3 DNA reads TGTGCCAGCAGCGACCGGACTAGCGAGAACAATGAGCAGTTCTTC. It codes for CASSDRTSENNEQFF. Drawing the rest from reference TRBV11-3 and TRBJ2-1, the complete variable domain is EAGVVQSPRYKIIEKKQPVAFWCNPISGHNTLYWYLQNLGQGPELLIRYENEEAVDDSQLPKDRFSAERLKGVDSTLKIQPAELGDSAVYLCASSDRTSENNEQFFGPGTRLTVL.